These 20 T cell receptor beta chains were all obtained from the same sample, sequenced in a study of tumour-infiltrating T cells in Burkitt lymphoma. The assay was immunoSEQ multiplex PCR, and TCRdb's table has in-frame clones only and misses some. The data contain some 6,600 clones, 70% to 90% of them singletons. Sequencing was performed on tumor tissue. The source is a human donor with Burkitt lymphoma.

This chain links TRBV6-5 with TRBJ1-1; 7 bases map to TRBD1. After removal of 5 bases from V and 6 bases from J, the junction contained 6 bases not matched to a gene. The length of the CDR3 is 13 residues. Germline CDR1 MNHEY, CDR2 SVGAGI. CDR3 protein: CASSRMTGSEAFF. CDR3 in DNA: TGTGCCAGCAGTCGAATGACAGGGTCTGAAGCTTTCTTT.

The chain carries TRBV15 and TRBJ2-1; D remains ambiguous. V lost 0 bases and J 0 bases, leaving 6 bases between the germline ends. CDR1 and CDR2 from the germline V gene are LNHNV and YYDKDF (reference sequence). This CDR3 is 15 amino acids long. The CDR3 is CATSRDLLSYNEQFF. CDR3 sequence (DNA): TGTGCCACCAGCAGAGATCTCCTCTCCTACAATGAGCAGTTCTTC.

The CDR3 region has the DNA TGTGCCAGCAGTGACTATAATTCACCCCTCCACTTT. This sequence encodes CASSDYNSPLHF. The rearrangement joins TRBV25-1 to TRBJ1-6; D call uncertain. CDR3 length: 12 residues. V was pared by 3 bases and J by 3 bases, with 0 bases between. The germline CDR1 and CDR2 sequences are MGHDK and SYGVNS.

The chain couples TRBV18 to TRBJ2-2, with D perhaps TRBD2 (5 bases). The CDR3 spans 13 residues. Germline lookup yields CDR1 KGHSH and CDR2 LQKENI. The V end was cut by 7 bases, the J end by 7 bases, with 13 bases between. The CDR3 nucleotides are TGTGCCAGCTATGACCCGGGGAGCGGGGAGCTGTTTTTT. Its protein product is CASYDPGSGELFF.

This clone was detected only once. V is TRBV5-1 and J is TRBJ2-5, with D perhaps being TRBD1 or TRBD2 (6 bases each). Trimming took 1 base from V and 3 from J, leaving 13 bases between them. Per the germline V gene, CDR1 is SGHRS and CDR2 is YFSETQ. The CDR3 is 15 amino acids. In DNA form, the CDR3 reads TGCGCCAGCAGCTTGATCGGGGGCGTTAAAGAGACCCAGTACTTC. This codes for CASSLIGGVKETQYF.

The gene calls are TRBV28 and TRBJ2-3, with D possibly TRBD2 on 7 matching bases. Germline V lookup: CDR1 MDHEN, CDR2 SYDVKM. The CDR3 runs 14 residues. The V end was cut by 8 bases, the J end by 2 bases, with 14 bases between. The CDR3 region is CASSRGGSTDTQYF. The CDR3 DNA is TGTGCCAGCTCACGCGGGGGCTCCACAGATACGCAGTATTTT.

V usage is TRBV11-3 and J usage is TRBJ2-2; D ambiguous. The CDR3 has 14 amino acids. Germline loops: CDR1 SGHNT, CDR2 YENEEA. V was cut by 2 bases and J by 2 bases, with 6 bases left in between. CDR3: CASSLSTNTGELFF. The CDR3 DNA reads TGTGCCAGCAGCTTATCTACAAACACCGGGGAGCTGTTTTTT.

The V call is TRBV20-1, the J call TRBJ1-4; no firm D call. CDR3 size: 11 residues. V was cut by 5 bases and J by 4 bases, with 5 bases left in between. Germline V lookup: CDR1 DFQATT, CDR2 SNEGSKA (reference sequence). This CDR3 reads CSAYGNEKLFF. The DNA for the CDR3 is TGCAGTGCTTACGGTAATGAAAAACTGTTTTTT.

The V and J genes are TRBV2 and TRBJ2-2; D remains ambiguous. This CDR3 contains 13 residues. The germline V gene has CDR1 SNHLY and CDR2 FYNNEI. Trimming took off 5 bases at V and 0 bases at J, with 4 bases between the two ends. The CDR3 DNA is TGTGCCAGCAGTAAGTCGAACACCGGGGAGCTGTTTTTT. Translating gives CASSKSNTGELFF.

The chain joins TRBV9 to TRBJ2-2, with 11 bases fitting TRBD2. Germline CDR1 and CDR2: SGDLS and YYNGEE. J was trimmed by 0 bases and V by 0 bases; bases with no gene match: 1. This CDR3 contains 17 residues. The CDR3 DNA is TGTGCCAGCAGCGTAGCTAGCGGGGGGACGAACACCGGGGAGCTGTTTTTT. Protein product: CASSVASGGTNTGELFF. Combining the CDR3 with reference TRBV9 and TRBJ2-2 gives the whole variable domain DSGVTQTPKHLITATGQRVTLRCSPRSGDLSVYWYQQSLDQGLQFLIQYYNGEERAKGNILERFSAQQFPDLHSELNLSSLELGDSALYFCASSVASGGTNTGELFFGEGSRLTVL.

The sample holds one count of this clone. The rearrangement links TRBV5-1 to TRBJ2-5; a possible D gene is TRBD1 (6 bases). Trimming cost V 3 bases and J 2 bases, with 17 bases left between them. Per the germline V gene, CDR1 is SGHRS and CDR2 is YFSETQ. The length of the CDR3 is 16 residues. The CDR3 DNA follows: TGCGCCAGCAGCTCGAGCCGGACAGCTCCGCAAGAGACCCAGTACTTC. Amino acid sequence: CASSSSRTAPQETQYF.

CDR3 sequence reads: CSVDPGSYGYTF. The CDR3 bases are TGCAGCGTTGATCCGGGATCCTATGGCTACACCTTC. The chain has TRBV29-1 and TRBJ1-2; D uncertain. The CDR3 length is 12 residues. In germline, CDR1 is SQVTM, CDR2 ANQGSEA. V lost 3 bases and J 4 bases, leaving 9 bases between the germline ends.

Here the CDR3 DNA reads TGTGCCAGCAGCGTAGGCGCAGCGCGGGGGCCGGGGCAAGAGACCCAGTACTTC. It is translated as CASSVGAARGPGQETQYF. The rearrangement joins TRBV9 to TRBJ2-5; perhaps TRBD2 as D (7 bases). Germline V gene sequence: CDR1 SGDLS, CDR2 YYNGEE. This CDR3 spans 18 amino acids. V shed 0 bases and J shed 2 bases, with 20 bases lying between them.

The chain uses TRBV9 and TRBJ2-7; tentative D call: TRBD1 (5 bases). The CDR3 has 15 amino acids. Germline CDR1 and CDR2: SGDLS and YYNGEE. Deletions cut 4 bases from V and 0 bases from J, with 14 bases between. Here the CDR3 reads CASSRFADNSYEQYF. For the CDR3, the DNA is TGTGCCAGCAGCCGATTCGCGGACAACTCCTACGAGCAGTACTTC.

Only a few counts were recorded for this clone. V is TRBV29-1 and J is TRBJ2-6; D is undetermined. Trimming took 5 bases from V and 5 from J, leaving 22 bases between them. CDR1 SQVTM and CDR2 ANQGSEA come from the germline V gene. The CDR3 extends over 17 amino acids. CDR3 sequence reads: CSVSYRSIQSRANVLTF. CDR3 nucleotide sequence: TGCAGCGTTTCGTACCGAAGCATACAAAGTCGGGCCAACGTCCTGACTTTC.

The chain combines TRBV5-4 with TRBJ2-7, with D possibly being TRBD2 (5 bases). Per germline, CDR1 SGHNT and CDR2 YYREEE (reference sequence). This CDR3 has 17 residues. Trimming pared 0 bases from V and 0 bases from J, leaving 16 bases between. The CDR3 region has the DNA TGTGCCAGCAGCTTGGGTTGGGGAGAGTCCAGCTCCTACGAGCAGTACTTC. This gives the protein CASSLGWGESSSYEQYF.

This rearrangement joins TRBV4-2 to TRBJ1-2; 7 nucleotides align to TRBD1. CDR3 length equals 18 residues. With 3 bases clipped from V and 3 bases from J, the junction kept 16 bases outside the gene matches. CDR1 LGHNA and CDR2 YNFKEQ come from the germline V gene. The CDR3 DNA reads TGTGCCAGCAGCCAGAAGATTGGGACAGCCGGAATGGACTATGGCTACACCTTC. Residues: CASSQKIGTAGMDYGYTF.

The chain carries TRBV4-2 and TRBJ2-5, with 12 bases lining up with TRBD2. V was pared by 3 bases and J by 3 bases, with 5 bases of the junction left unmatched. Germline values: CDR1 LGHNA, CDR2 YNFKEQ. The CDR3 runs to 16 residues. CDR3 DNA: TGTGCCAGCAGCCATGGGAGACTAGCGGGGGAAGAGACCCAGTACTTC. Amino acids: CASSHGRLAGEETQYF.

This clone was observed once. The chain carries TRBV9 and TRBJ2-1; either TRBD1 or TRBD2 may supply D (5 bases each). CDR3 length: 14 amino acids. Germline V gives CDR1 SGDLS, CDR2 YYNGEE. Trimming took off 0 bases at V and 8 bases at J, with 12 bases between the two ends. This CDR3 is CASSVVLVGDEQFF. CDR3 bases: TGTGCCAGCAGCGTAGTACTAGTGGGGGATGAGCAGTTCTTC.

The chain links TRBV5-6 to TRBJ1-1; D not resolved. V gave up 1 base and J gave up 1 base, with 5 bases separating them. Germline values: CDR1 SGHDT, CDR2 YYEEEE. The CDR3 contains 13 residues. The DNA for the CDR3 is TGTGCCAGCAGCTTGCGGGGGAACACTGAAGCTTTCTTT. It specifies CASSLRGNTEAFF.